This TCR beta chain was recovered during a study of T cells in Graves' hyperthyroidism and ophthalmopathy. PBMCs came from roughly 10 ml fresh peripheral blood. This clonotype came up many times. Amplification of TCR beta CDR3 regions was performed using RNA transcripts as template. The HTBI primer set drove a first-round RT-PCR of the TCR CDR3. TCRdb analysed the multiplex PCR reads with MiXCR anew, one entry per CDR3 protein. The sample consists of about 640,000 distinct CDR3 sequences, around 20% of them appearing once. CDR3 size: 19 residues. From germline, CDR1 is SGHTA and CDR2 FQGTGA. The V gene lost 5 bases and the J gene lost 0 bases, with 23 bases spanning the gap.

Material: blood. The chain couples TRBV7-3 to TRBJ2-1, with D hard to call. This TCR derives from a young man with Graves' ophthalmopathy. CDR3 residues: CASSPLPRRYSSSYNEQFF. The CDR3 DNA sequence: TGTGCCAGCAGCCCCCTCCCCCGGCGGTATTCAAGCTCCTACAATGAGCAGTTCTTC.